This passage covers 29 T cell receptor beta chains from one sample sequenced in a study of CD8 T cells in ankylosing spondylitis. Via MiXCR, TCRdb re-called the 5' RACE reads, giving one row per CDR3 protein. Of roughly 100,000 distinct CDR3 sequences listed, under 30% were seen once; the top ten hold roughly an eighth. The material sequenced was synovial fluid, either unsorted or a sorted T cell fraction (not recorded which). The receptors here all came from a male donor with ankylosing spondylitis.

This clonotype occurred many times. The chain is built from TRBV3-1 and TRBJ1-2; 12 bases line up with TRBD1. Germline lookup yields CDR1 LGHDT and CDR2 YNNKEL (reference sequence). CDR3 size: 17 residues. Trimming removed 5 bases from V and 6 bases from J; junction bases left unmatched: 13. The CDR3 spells CASSLLFPGQGAHGYTF. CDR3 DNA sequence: TGTGCCAGCAGCTTACTATTTCCGGGACAGGGGGCTCATGGCTACACCTTC.

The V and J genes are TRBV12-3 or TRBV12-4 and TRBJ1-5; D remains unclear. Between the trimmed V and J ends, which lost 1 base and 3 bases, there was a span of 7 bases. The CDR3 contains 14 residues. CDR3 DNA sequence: TGTGCCAGCAGTTTAGGGGCAGACAATCAGCCCCAGCATTTT. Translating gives CASSLGADNQPQHF.

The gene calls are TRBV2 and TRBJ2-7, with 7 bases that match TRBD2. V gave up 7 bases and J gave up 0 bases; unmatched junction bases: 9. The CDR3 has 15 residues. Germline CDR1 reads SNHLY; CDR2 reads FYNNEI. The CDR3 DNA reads TGTGCCAGCAAGAGGGACCTAGCGGACTCCTACGAGCAGTACTTC. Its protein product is CASKRDLADSYEQYF.

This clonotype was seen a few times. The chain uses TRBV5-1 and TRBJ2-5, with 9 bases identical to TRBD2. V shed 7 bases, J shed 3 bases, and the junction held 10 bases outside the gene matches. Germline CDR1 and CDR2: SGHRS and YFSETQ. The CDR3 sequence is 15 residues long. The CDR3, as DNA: TGCGCCAGCTGGGGGTTAGCGGGAGAGAAAGAGACCCAGTACTTC. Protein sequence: CASWGLAGEKETQYF.

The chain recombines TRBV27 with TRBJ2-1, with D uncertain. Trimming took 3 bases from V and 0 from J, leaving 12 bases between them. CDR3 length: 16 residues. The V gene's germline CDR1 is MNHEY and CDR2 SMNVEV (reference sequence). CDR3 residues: CASSFFRRGSYNEQFF. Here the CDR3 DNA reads TGTGCCAGCAGTTTCTTCCGCAGAGGCTCCTACAATGAGCAGTTCTTC.

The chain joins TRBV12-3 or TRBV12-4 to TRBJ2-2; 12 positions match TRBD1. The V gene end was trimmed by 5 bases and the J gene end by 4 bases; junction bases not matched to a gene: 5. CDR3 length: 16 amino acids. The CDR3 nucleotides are TGTGCCAGCAGTCAAGGGACAGGGGGCGGCACCGGGGAGCTGTTTTTT. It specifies CASSQGTGGGTGELFF.

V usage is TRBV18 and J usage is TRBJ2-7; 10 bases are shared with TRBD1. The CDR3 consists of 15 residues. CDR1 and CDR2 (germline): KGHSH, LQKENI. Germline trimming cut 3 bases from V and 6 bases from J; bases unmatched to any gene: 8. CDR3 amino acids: CASSPYRDRGPEQYV. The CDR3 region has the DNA TGTGCCAGCTCACCCTACCGGGACAGGGGTCCCGAGCAGTACGTC.

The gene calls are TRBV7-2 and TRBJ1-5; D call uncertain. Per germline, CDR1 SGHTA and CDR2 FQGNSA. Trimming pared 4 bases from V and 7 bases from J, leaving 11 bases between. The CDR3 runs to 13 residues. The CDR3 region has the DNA TGTGCCAGCAGCTCCGACCGGCGCCAGCCCCAGCATTTT. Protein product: CASSSDRRQPQHF.

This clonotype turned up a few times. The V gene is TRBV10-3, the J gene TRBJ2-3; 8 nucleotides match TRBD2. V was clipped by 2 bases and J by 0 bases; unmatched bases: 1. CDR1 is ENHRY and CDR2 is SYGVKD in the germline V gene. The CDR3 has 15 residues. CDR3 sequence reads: CAISEPSGSTDTQYF. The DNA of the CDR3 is TGTGCCATCAGTGAGCCTAGCGGGAGCACAGATACGCAGTATTTT.

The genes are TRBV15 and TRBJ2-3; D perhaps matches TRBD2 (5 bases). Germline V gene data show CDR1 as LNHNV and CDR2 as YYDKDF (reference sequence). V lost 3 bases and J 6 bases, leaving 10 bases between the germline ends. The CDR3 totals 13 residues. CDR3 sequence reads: CATSSGLGDTQYF. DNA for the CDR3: TGTGCCACCAGCAGCGGACTTGGGGATACGCAGTATTTT. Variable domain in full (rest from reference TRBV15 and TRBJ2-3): DAMVIQNPRYQVTQFGKPVTLSCSQTLNHNVMYWYQQKSSQAPKLLFHYYDKDFNNEADTPDNFQSRRPNTSFCFLDIRSPGLGDTAMYLCATSSGLGDTQYFGPGTRLTVL.

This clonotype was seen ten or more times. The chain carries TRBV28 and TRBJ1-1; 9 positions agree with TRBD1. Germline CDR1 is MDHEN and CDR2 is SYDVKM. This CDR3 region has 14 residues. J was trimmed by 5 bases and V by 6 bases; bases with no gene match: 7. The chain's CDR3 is CASRIQGAGTEAFF. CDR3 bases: TGTGCCAGCAGAATACAGGGGGCCGGAACTGAAGCTTTCTTT.

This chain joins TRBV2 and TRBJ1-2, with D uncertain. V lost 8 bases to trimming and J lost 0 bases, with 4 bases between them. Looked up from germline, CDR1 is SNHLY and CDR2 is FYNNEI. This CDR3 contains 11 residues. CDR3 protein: CASAANYGYTF. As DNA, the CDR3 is TGTGCCAGCGCAGCTAACTATGGCTACACCTTC.

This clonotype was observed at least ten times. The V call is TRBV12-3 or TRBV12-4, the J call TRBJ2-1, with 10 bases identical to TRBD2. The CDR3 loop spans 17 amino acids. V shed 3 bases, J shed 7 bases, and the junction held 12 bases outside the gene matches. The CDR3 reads CASSFSSGRASLNEQFF. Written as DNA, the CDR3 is TGTGCCAGCAGTTTTTCGAGCGGGAGGGCCTCATTGAATGAGCAGTTCTTC.

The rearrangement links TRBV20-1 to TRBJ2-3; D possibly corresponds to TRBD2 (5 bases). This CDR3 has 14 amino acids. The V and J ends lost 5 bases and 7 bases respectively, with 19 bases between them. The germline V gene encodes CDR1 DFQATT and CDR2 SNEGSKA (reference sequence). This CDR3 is CSARAKGVIHTQYF. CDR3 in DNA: TGCAGTGCTCGCGCTAAGGGAGTGATCCATACGCAGTATTTT.

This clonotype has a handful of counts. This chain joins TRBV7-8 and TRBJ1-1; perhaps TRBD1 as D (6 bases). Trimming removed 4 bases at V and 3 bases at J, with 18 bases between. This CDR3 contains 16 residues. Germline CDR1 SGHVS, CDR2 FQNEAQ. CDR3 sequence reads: CASSSRRGAGDTEAFF. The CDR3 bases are TGTGCCAGCAGCTCTAGGCGGGGGGCCGGGGACACTGAAGCTTTCTTT.

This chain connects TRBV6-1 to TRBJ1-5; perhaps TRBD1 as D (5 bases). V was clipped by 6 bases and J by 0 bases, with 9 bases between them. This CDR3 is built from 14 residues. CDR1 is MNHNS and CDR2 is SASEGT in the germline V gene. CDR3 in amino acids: CASSGTNSNQPQHF. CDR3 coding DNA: TGTGCCAGCAGCGGGACCAATAGCAATCAGCCCCAGCATTTT.

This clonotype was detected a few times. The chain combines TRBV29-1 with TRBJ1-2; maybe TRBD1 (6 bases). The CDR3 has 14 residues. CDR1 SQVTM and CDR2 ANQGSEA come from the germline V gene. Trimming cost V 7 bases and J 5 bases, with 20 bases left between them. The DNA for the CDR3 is TGCAGCGCCCGGGACACCGGGACTATGTATGGCTACACCTTC. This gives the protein CSARDTGTMYGYTF.

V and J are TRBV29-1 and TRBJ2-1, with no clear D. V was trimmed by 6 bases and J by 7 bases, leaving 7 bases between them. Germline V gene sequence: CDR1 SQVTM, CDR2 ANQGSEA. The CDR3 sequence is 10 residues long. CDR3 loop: CSVLENEQFF. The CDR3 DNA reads TGCAGCGTCCTAGAAAATGAGCAGTTCTTC.

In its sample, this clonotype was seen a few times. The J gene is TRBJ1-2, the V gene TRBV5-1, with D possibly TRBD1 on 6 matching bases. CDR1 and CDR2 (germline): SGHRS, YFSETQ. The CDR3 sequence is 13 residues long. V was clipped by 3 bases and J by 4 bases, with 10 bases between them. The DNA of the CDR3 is TGCGCCAGCAGCTCGACAGGATTCTATGGCTACACCTTC. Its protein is CASSSTGFYGYTF.

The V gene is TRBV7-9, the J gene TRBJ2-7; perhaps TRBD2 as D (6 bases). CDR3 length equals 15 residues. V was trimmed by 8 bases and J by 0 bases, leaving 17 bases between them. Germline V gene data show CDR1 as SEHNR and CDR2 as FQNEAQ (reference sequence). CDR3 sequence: CASRAGQGPSYEQYF. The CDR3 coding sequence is TGTGCCAGCCGCGCGGGGCAGGGACCCTCCTACGAGCAGTACTTC.

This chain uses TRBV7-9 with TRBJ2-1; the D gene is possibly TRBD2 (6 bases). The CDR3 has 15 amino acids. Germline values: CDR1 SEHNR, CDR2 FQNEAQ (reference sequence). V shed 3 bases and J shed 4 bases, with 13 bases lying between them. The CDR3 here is CASSLARGVYNEQFF. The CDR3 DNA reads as TGTGCCAGCAGCTTGGCGCGCGGGGTTTACAATGAGCAGTTCTTC. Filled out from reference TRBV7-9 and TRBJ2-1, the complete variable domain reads DTGVSQNPRHKITKRGQNVTFRCDPISEHNRLYWYRQTLGQGPEFLTYFQNEAQLEKSRLLSDRFSAERPKGSFSTLEIQRTEQGDSAMYLCASSLARGVYNEQFFGPGTRLTVL.

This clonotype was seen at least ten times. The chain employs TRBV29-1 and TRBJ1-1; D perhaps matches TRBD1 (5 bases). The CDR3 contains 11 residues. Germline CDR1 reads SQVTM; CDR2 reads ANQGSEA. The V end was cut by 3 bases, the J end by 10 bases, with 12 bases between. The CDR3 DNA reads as TGCAGCGTTGAGGTTGGGGGGACAGCTTTCTTT. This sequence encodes CSVEVGGTAFF.

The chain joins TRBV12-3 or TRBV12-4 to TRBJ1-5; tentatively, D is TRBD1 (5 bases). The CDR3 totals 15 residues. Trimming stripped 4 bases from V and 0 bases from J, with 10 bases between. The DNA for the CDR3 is TGTGCCAGCAGTTCGGGGGATTATAGCAATCAGCCCCAGCATTTT. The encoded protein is CASSSGDYSNQPQHF.

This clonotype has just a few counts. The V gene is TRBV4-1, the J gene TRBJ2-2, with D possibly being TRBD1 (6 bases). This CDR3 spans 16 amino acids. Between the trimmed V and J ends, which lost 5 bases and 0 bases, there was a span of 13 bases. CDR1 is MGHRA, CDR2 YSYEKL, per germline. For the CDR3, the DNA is TGCGCCAGCAGCGACGGACAGCTAGCGAACACCGGGGAGCTGTTTTTT. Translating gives CASSDGQLANTGELFF.

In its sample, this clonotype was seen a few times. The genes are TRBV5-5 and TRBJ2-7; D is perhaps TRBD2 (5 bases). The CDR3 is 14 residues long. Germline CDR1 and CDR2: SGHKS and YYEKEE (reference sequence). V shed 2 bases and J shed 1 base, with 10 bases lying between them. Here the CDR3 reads CASSFAGRSYEQYF. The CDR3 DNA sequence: TGTGCCAGCAGCTTCGCGGGCAGATCCTACGAGCAGTACTTC.

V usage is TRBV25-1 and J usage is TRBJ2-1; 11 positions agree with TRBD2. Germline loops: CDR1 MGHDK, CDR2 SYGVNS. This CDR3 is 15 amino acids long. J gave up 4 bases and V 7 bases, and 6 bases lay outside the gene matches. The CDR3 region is CASMEGLADYNEQFF. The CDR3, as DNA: TGTGCCAGCATGGAGGGACTAGCGGATTACAATGAGCAGTTCTTC.

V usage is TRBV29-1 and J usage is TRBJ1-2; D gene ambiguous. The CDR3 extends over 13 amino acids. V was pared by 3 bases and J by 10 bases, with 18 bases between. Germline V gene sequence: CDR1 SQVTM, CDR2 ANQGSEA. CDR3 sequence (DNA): TGCAGCGTTGACGTCGAGGGAGTCGACGTCTACACCTTC. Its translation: CSVDVEGVDVYTF.

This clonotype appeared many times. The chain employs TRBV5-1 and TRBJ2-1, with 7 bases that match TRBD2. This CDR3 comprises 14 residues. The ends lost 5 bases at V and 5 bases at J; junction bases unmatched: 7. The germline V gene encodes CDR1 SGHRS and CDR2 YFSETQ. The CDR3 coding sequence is TGCGCCAGCAGGGTCGCCGGGACTAACAATGAGCAGTTCTTC. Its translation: CASRVAGTNNEQFF.

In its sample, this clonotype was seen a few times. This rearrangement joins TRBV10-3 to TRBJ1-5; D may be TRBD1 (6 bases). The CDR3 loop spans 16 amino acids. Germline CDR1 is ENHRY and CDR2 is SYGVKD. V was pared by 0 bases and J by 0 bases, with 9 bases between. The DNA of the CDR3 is TGTGCCATCAGTGAGTCGGGGGGCGGTAGCAATCAGCCCCAGCATTTT. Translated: CAISESGGGSNQPQHF.